Listed below are T cell receptor beta chains from one sample, sequenced in a study of somatic mutations in cytotoxic T cells in rheumatoid arthritis. Libraries were prepared by immunoSEQ multiplex PCR; TCRdb keeps only in-frame clonotypes and omits some of them. The data show 15,000 to 20,000 clones, about 80% seen once. The sequencing sample was made of CD8+ T cells sorted from blood. These receptors were taken from a woman aged 45-60 years in good health. Each CDR3 is given with its conserved first and last residue. The D gene is left open where the match is weak. Only part of the rows carry a size: once, few, many, or a class if the clone is expanded.

cdr3_length	v_call	j_call	d_call	clone_size	cdr3_aa	cdr3_nt
13	TRBV29-1	TRBJ2-7	TRBD2	once	CSVGRGESYEQYF	TGCAGCGTTGGGCGGGGGGAATCCTACGAGCAGTACTTC
13	TRBV29-1	TRBJ2-1	TRBD2	.	CSVVAGGLGEQFF	TGCAGCGTTGTTGCGGGAGGCCTGGGTGAGCAGTTCTTC
14	TRBV30	TRBJ1-4	.	.	CAWSVARMREKLFF	TGTGCCTGGAGTGTAGCGAGGATGCGTGAAAAACTGTTTTTT
13	TRBV5-4	TRBJ1-2	TRBD1	few	CASSPWTGDGYTF	TGTGCCAGCAGCCCCTGGACAGGGGATGGCTACACCTTC
15	TRBV7-9	TRBJ2-7	.	.	CASSSRRQGGYEQYF	TGTGCCAGCAGCTCCAGGCGTCAGGGGGGCTACGAGCAGTACTTC
13	TRBV10-2	TRBJ2-1	.	few	CASSAGLRDEQFF	TGCGCCAGCAGTGCGGGGTTGAGGGATGAGCAGTTCTTC
13	TRBV5-5	TRBJ2-1	.	.	CASSGGSYNEQFF	TGTGCCAGCAGCGGGGGGAGTTACAATGAGCAGTTCTTC
16	TRBV7-9	TRBJ1-2	.	.	CASSYHRETNVYGYTF	TGTGCCAGCAGCTACCACAGGGAAACCAACGTTTATGGCTACACCTTC
15	TRBV6-4	TRBJ2-1	TRBD1	.	CASSDSTGGGNEQFF	TGTGCCAGCAGTGACTCGACAGGGGGAGGAAATGAGCAGTTCTTC
15	TRBV19	TRBJ1-1	.	.	CASSIGSTMNTEAFF	TGTGCCAGTAGTATAGGGTCAACCATGAACACTGAAGCTTTCTTT
12	TRBV4-1	TRBJ2-4	.	.	CASSQDLIIQYF	TGCGCCAGCAGCCAAGATTTGATAATTCAGTACTTC
15	TRBV15	TRBJ1-4	.	.	CATSRTGETSGKLFF	TGTGCCACCAGCAGGACGGGAGAGACAAGCGGAAAACTGTTTTTT
13	TRBV7-9	TRBJ2-7	.	.	CASSLTGAYEQYF	TGTGCCAGCAGCTTAACAGGAGCCTACGAGCAGTACTTC
14	TRBV4-1	TRBJ1-6	.	few	CASNHGGFNSPLHF	TGCGCCAGCAACCACGGAGGATTTAATTCACCCCTCCACTTT
14	TRBV7-9	TRBJ2-7	TRBD1	.	CASSPRGQSYEQYF	TGTGCCAGCAGCCCAAGGGGGCAGTCCTACGAGCAGTACTTC
13	TRBV27	TRBJ1-5	.	.	CASSLGSNQPQHF	TGTGCCAGCAGTTTGGGCAGCAATCAGCCCCAGCATTTT
14	TRBV7-9	TRBJ1-1	.	.	CASSPPDQAPEAFF	TGTGCCAGCAGCCCGCCGGACCAGGCCCCTGAAGCTTTCTTT
15	TRBV4-1	TRBJ2-7	.	few	CASSQESGGRYEQYF	TGCGCCAGCAGCCAGGAGTCCGGGGGACGCTACGAGCAGTACTTC
13	TRBV29-1	TRBJ2-7	.	.	CSVVGGSFYEQYF	TGCAGCGTTGTGGGAGGCTCTTTCTACGAGCAGTACTTC
15	TRBV18	TRBJ1-5	TRBD1	.	CASSPGTDSNQPQHF	TGTGCCAGCTCACCAGGGACAGATAGCAATCAGCCCCAGCATTTT
15	TRBV9	TRBJ2-3	.	.	CASSVGGSGTDTQYF	TGTGCCAGCAGCGTAGGAGGGAGCGGCACAGATACGCAGTATTTT
14	TRBV9	TRBJ2-7	TRBD2	.	CASSVTSGGGEQYF	TGTGCCAGCAGCGTGACTAGCGGGGGGGGCGAGCAGTACTTC
16	TRBV4-2	TRBJ2-5	TRBD2	.	CASSQDRTSGSETQYF	TGTGCCAGCAGCCAAGATAGGACTAGCGGGAGCGAGACCCAGTACTTC
15	TRBV4-2	TRBJ2-2	TRBD1	.	CASSQGTGDTGELFF	TGTGCCAGCAGCCAAGGGACAGGCGATACCGGGGAGCTGTTTTTT
19	TRBV28	TRBJ1-6	.	.	CASSSLDRLKSSYNSPLHF	TGTGCCAGCAGTTCTCTCGACAGGTTAAAGAGCTCCTATAATTCACCCCTCCACTTT
16	TRBV9	TRBJ2-7	TRBD2	once	CASSGGTSGGAYEQYF	TGTGCCAGCAGCGGAGGGACTAGCGGGGGGGCCTACGAGCAGTACTTC
15	TRBV5-5	TRBJ1-1	TRBD1	.	CASKLGSQGVTEAFF	TGTGCCTCAAAGCTTGGATCTCAGGGGGTCACTGAAGCTTTCTTT
14	TRBV9	TRBJ1-2	.	.	CASSVGSDNYGYTF	TGTGCCAGCAGCGTAGGTAGTGACAACTATGGCTACACCTTC
15	TRBV5-8	TRBJ2-7	TRBD1	medium-sized	CASSLSQGVAYEQYF	TGTGCCAGCAGCTTGTCGCAGGGGGTCGCCTACGAGCAGTACTTC
17	TRBV13	TRBJ1-1	TRBD1	few	CASSLGLTGGENPEAFF	TGTGCCAGCAGCTTAGGCCTAACAGGGGGCGAGAACCCTGAAGCTTTCTTT
12	TRBV7-9	TRBJ2-7	.	once	CASSTGSYEQYF	TGTGCCAGCAGCACTGGGAGTTACGAGCAGTACTTC
12	TRBV2	TRBJ2-3	.	.	CASTWETDTQYF	TGTGCCAGCACTTGGGAGACAGATACGCAGTATTTT
15	TRBV6-1	TRBJ2-7	TRBD2	.	CASSEELAGSYEQYF	TGTGCCAGCAGTGAAGAATTAGCGGGGTCCTACGAGCAGTACTTC
12	TRBV6-1	TRBJ1-1	.	.	CASSEWVTEAFF	TGTGCCAGCAGTGAATGGGTTACGGAAGCTTTCTTT
16	TRBV28	TRBJ2-7	TRBD1	.	CASSLPGTGSSYEQYF	TGTGCCAGCAGTTTACCCGGGACAGGGAGCTCCTACGAGCAGTACTTC
14	TRBV19	TRBJ2-2	.	.	CASSDSHNTGELFF	TGTGCCAGTAGTGACAGCCATAACACCGGGGAGCTGTTTTTT
14	TRBV5-4	TRBJ2-3	TRBD2	.	CASRTSGSLDTQYF	TGTGCCAGCAGGACTAGCGGGAGTTTGGATACGCAGTATTTT
11	TRBV30	TRBJ2-4	.	.	CAGDLGSIQYF	TGTGCCGGCGATTTGGGAAGCATTCAGTACTTC
15	TRBV15	TRBJ1-1	.	.	CATSRPPGRGTEAFF	TGTGCCACCAGCAGACCACCGGGACGCGGTACTGAAGCTTTCTTT
14	TRBV29-1	TRBJ2-3	.	.	CSVEDAASTDTQYF	TGCAGCGTTGAAGACGCGGCTAGCACAGATACGCAGTATTTT
13	TRBV29-1	TRBJ2-7	.	.	CSVEGGTPYEQYF	TGCAGCGTTGAAGGGGGAACACCCTACGAGCAGTACTTC
15	TRBV6-4	TRBJ1-3	.	.	CATPTVCRSGNTIYF	TGTGCCACCCCGACGGTCTGCCGCTCTGGAAACACCATATATTTT
15	TRBV7-8	TRBJ2-7	.	.	CASSTRPKTLDEQYF	TGTGCCAGCAGCACCCGGCCCAAAACCTTGGACGAGCAGTACTTC
16	TRBV7-9	TRBJ2-3	TRBD2	.	CASSQKTSGLTDTQYF	TGTGCCAGCAGTCAAAAGACTAGCGGACTCACAGATACGCAGTATTTT
9	TRBV7-9	TRBJ1-1	.	.	CASSSEAFF	TGTGCCAGCAGTTCTGAAGCTTTCTTT
15	TRBV5-4	TRBJ1-3	TRBD1	.	CASSWGTGDGNTIYF	TGTGCCAGCAGCTGGGGGACAGGGGATGGAAACACCATATATTTT
15	TRBV30	TRBJ2-1	.	few	CAWGLGASSYNEQFF	TGTGCCTGGGGGCTAGGGGCGAGCTCCTACAATGAGCAGTTCTTC
15	TRBV5-6	TRBJ2-7	TRBD2	.	CASSSGLAGLYEQYF	TGTGCCAGCAGCTCCGGACTAGCGGGGTTATACGAGCAGTACTTC
12	TRBV6-6	TRBJ2-2	.	.	CASSPGAGELFF	TGTGCCAGCAGCCCGGGAGCCGGGGAGCTGTTTTTT
14	TRBV15	TRBJ2-7	.	.	CATSSPDVSYEQYF	TGTGCCACCAGCAGCCCGGACGTTTCCTACGAGCAGTACTTC
15	TRBV9	TRBJ2-2	.	.	CASSTQARGTGELFF	TGTGCCAGCAGCACCCAGGCCCGAGGGACCGGGGAGCTGTTTTTT
17	TRBV27	TRBJ2-1	.	once	CASSLSRTQSSYNEQFF	TGTGCCAGCAGTTTATCCCGGACGCAAAGCTCCTACAATGAGCAGTTCTTC
14	TRBV9	TRBJ1-5	.	.	CASSAVGGGQPQHF	TGTGCCAGCAGCGCGGTGGGGGGCGGTCAGCCCCAGCATTTT
16	TRBV4-1	TRBJ2-2	TRBD1	.	CASSQSGTGGVGELFF	TGCGCCAGCAGCCAATCAGGGACAGGGGGCGTCGGGGAGCTGTTTTTT